This TCR beta chain stems from a study of CD8 T cells in Susac syndrome. This CDR3 spans 15 amino acids. V lost 2 bases and J 2 bases, leaving 13 bases between the germline ends. Germline values: CDR1 SGHTA, CDR2 FQGTGA. The authors reverse transcribed 0.5 to 1 ug RNA with random hexamers. TCRdb re-called the immunoSEQ multiplex PCR reads through MiXCR, storing one row per CDR3 protein. The sample holds roughly 200,000 distinct CDR3 sequences; 95% are singletons and the top ten take around 0.08%. This receptor was identified in a human donor with multiple sclerosis. The genes are TRBV7-3 and TRBJ2-7; D might be TRBD1 or TRBD2, each matching 5 bases. The material sequenced was CD4+ T cells from PBMCs. For the CDR3, the DNA is TGTGCCAGCAGCTTAGCCGGGACGGAGACCTACGAGCAGTACTTC. It is translated as CASSLAGTETYEQYF.